Listed below are T cell receptor beta chains from one sample, sequenced in a study of cytomegalovirus exposure and HLA in healthy donors. Clones were read by immunoSEQ multiplex PCR, and TCRdb kept only the in-frame ones, dropping some. The sample yields approximately 110,000 clones, 73% seen once. The sequencing sample was made of PBMCs. Every receptor here comes from a man aged 60-69 years in good health and CMV-seropositive. The conserved cysteine and the conserved F or W are not part of the CDR3 here. The order of the fields is J gene, V gene, D gene, CDR3 protein. The D gene is left open where the match is weak.

TRBJ1-2 TRBV4-1 . ASTDRIRLGGYT
TRBJ2-1 TRBV15 . ATSKDLGSYNEQF
TRBJ2-3 TRBV4-1 . ASSQDPSDGTVADTQY
TRBJ2-7 TRBV2 . ASSPYYEQY
TRBJ1-5 TRBV2 . ASSAQSNQPQH
TRBJ1-1 TRBV7-6 . ASSLQVNTEAF
TRBJ1-6 TRBV11-2 . ASSLDPYNSPLH
TRBJ1-5 TRBV28 . ASAFRGSQPQH
TRBJ1-5 TRBV28 . ASSLVPQPQH
TRBJ1-5 TRBV6-1 . ASSGPRSNQPQH
TRBJ1-2 TRBV7-8 TRBD1 ASSPRDRGYT
TRBJ2-5 TRBV6-5 . ASSAWVGYGETQY
TRBJ1-1 TRBV2 . ASSEQGNTEAF
TRBJ1-4 TRBV5-1 . ASSSGPGEKLL
TRBJ1-1 TRBV10-3 . AIGETERGQEAF
TRBJ2-7 TRBV29-1 . SVERSYEQY
TRBJ2-7 TRBV29-1 TRBD2 SVEEAGLRGEQY
TRBJ2-2 TRBV6-4 . ASSDSNRNTGELF
TRBJ1-3 TRBV30 . ARQEDAGNTIY
TRBJ2-3 TRBV5-3 TRBD1 ARRSGTGFSDTQY
TRBJ1-2 TRBV7-9 . ASSPSGQFYGYT
TRBJ2-5 TRBV6-5 . ASSYRQTRPQY
TRBJ2-2 TRBV6-5 . ASRSSHGELF
TRBJ1-1 TRBV7-3 . ASSPIPGVNLGEGAF
TRBJ2-3 TRBV6-1 . ASSGGEADTQY
TRBJ2-1 TRBV5-1 TRBD2 ASSFSGGWVNEQF
TRBJ1-6 TRBV28 . ASSFPLKASPLH
TRBJ2-7 TRBV7-3 TRBD1 ASSKQGVTSYEQY
TRBJ1-2 TRBV20-1 TRBD1 SARTGRGYT
TRBJ1-6 TRBV6-5 . ASSTQGRDSPLH
TRBJ2-1 TRBV5-1 TRBD2 ASSLGRAGGAEQF
TRBJ2-2 TRBV19 . ASSLTRAGELF
TRBJ1-6 TRBV2 TRBD1 ASRGPGTGHSPLH
TRBJ2-7 TRBV6-6 . ASSYFAFFDEQY
TRBJ2-3 TRBV7-9 TRBD1 ASSVDRGADTQY
TRBJ1-3 TRBV29-1 . SVGQLSGNTIY
TRBJ1-2 TRBV7-3 TRBD1 ASSFNSGQGDGYT
TRBJ1-3 TRBV7-2 . ASSPQMGRGNTIY
TRBJ2-1 TRBV6-1 TRBD2 ASSEVSGVGSEQF
TRBJ1-1 TRBV11-3 TRBD1 ASSLGQGVGVAF
TRBJ1-5 TRBV10-2 . ASSESGRSGGQPQH
TRBJ1-1 TRBV5-1 . ASSLMGGAEAEAF
TRBJ2-1 TRBV7-9 TRBD2 ASSHQRGGPNEQF
TRBJ2-6 TRBV6-6 . ASAGPKTSGANVLT
TRBJ1-4 TRBV11-1 . ASSRVGEKLF
TRBJ2-7 TRBV20-1 . SANPYYEQY
TRBJ1-1 TRBV5-4 TRBD1 ASSLGQEGTEAF
TRBJ1-2 TRBV19 . ASSPAPRDYGYT
TRBJ2-3 TRBV6-5 . ASSTLGADTQY
TRBJ2-4 TRBV5-1 TRBD1 ASSLMGQGALDIQY
TRBJ2-3 TRBV5-1 . ASSLEPSSADTQY
TRBJ1-5 TRBV6-5 . ASSPDIASNQPQH
TRBJ2-7 TRBV28 TRBD2 ANSESSGGAVQY
TRBJ1-2 TRBV6-1 . ASSEKTERGYT
TRBJ2-4 TRBV5-1 TRBD1 ASSHRQGGIQY
TRBJ1-5 TRBV28 . ASSLWEGKVNQPQH
TRBJ1-5 TRBV2 . ASSEDNSQPQH